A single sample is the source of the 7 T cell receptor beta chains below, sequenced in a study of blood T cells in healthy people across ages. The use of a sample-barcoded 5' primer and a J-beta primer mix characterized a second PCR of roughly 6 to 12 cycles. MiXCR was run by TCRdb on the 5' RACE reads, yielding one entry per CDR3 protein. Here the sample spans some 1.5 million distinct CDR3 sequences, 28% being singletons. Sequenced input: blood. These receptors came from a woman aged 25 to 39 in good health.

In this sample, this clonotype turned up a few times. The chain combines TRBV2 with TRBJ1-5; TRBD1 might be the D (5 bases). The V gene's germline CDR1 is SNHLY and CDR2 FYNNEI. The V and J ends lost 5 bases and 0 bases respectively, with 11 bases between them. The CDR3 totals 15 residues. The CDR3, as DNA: TGTGCCAGCAGTCTTGACAGCCATAGCAATCAGCCCCAGCATTTT. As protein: CASSLDSHSNQPQHF.

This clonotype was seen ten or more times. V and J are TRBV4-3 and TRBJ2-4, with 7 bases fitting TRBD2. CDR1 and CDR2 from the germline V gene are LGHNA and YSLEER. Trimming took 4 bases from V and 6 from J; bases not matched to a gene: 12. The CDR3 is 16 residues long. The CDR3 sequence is CASSPKRSGTLNIQYF. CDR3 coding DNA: TGCGCCAGCAGCCCGAAGAGGAGCGGGACTTTAAACATTCAGTACTTC.

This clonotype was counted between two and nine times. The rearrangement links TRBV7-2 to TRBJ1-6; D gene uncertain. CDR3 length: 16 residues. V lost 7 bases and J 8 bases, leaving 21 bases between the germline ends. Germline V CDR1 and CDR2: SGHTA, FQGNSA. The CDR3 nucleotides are TGTGCCAGCAAAGACTATAGCCGGGTTCGGGATTCACCCCTCCACTTT. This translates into CASKDYSRVRDSPLHF.

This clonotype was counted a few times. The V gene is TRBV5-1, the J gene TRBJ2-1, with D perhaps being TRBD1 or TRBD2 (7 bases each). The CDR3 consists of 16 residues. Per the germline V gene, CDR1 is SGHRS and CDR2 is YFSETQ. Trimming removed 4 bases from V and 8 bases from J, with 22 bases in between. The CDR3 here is CASSLGGTAIADEQFF. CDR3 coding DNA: TGCGCCAGCAGCCTGGGAGGGACAGCAATCGCCGATGAGCAGTTCTTC. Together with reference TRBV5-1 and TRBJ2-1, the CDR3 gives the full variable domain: KAGVTQTPRYLIKTRGQQVTLSCSPISGHRSVSWYQQTPGQGLQFLFEYFSETQRNKGNFPGRFSGRQFSNSRSEMNVSTLELGDSALYLCASSLGGTAIADEQFFGPGTRLTVL.

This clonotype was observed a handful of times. Written as DNA, the CDR3 is TGCAGCGTCATGGACACGAATGGCTACACCTTC. Protein sequence: CSVMDTNGYTF. V and J are TRBV29-1 and TRBJ1-2; TRBD1 is a possible D gene (5 bases). Germline-derived CDR1 and CDR2 are SQVTM and ANQGSEA. Between the trimmed V and J ends, which lost 6 bases and 6 bases, there was a span of 11 bases. This CDR3 has 11 amino acids. The full variable domain, rest sourced from reference TRBV29-1 and TRBJ1-2, is SAVISQKPSRDICQRGTSLTIQCQVDSQVTMMFWYRQQPGQSLTLIATANQGSEATYESGFVIDKFPISRPNLTFSTLTVSNMSPEDSSIYLCSVMDTNGYTFGSGTRLTVV.

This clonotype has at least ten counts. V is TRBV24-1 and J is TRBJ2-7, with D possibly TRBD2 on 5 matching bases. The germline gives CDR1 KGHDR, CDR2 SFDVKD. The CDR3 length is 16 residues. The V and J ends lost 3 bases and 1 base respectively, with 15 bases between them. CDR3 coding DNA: TGTGCCACCAGTGATATGGGAAGAAGGAGGTCCTACGAGCAGTACTTC. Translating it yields CATSDMGRRRSYEQYF.

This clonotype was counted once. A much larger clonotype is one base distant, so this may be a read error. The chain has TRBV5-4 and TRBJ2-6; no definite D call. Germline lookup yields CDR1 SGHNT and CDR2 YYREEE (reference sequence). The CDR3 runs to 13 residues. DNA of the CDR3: TGTGCCAGCGGCTTGATTGCGGCCAACGTCCTGACTTTC. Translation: CASGLIAANVLTF.